This TCR beta chain came from a study of PD-1 blockade in mismatch repair-deficient tumors. As for the study in general: Enrolled about 2013-2017, patients had progressing, pretreated mismatch repair-deficient cancers of 12 types. Overall study findings and caveats: Tumor-resident clones, often undetectable pretreatment in blood, expanded then contracted after pembrolizumab.

In the case of this clone: Its antigen is unknown.

Sequencing used immunoSEQ multiplex PCR; TCRdb keeps in-frame clones, though not all of them. The data contain some 100,000 clones, roughly four fifths of them seen just once; the ten biggest clones take up 6.3%. Trimming removed 5 bases from V and 4 bases from J, with 17 bases in between. Germline CDR1 is MNHEY and CDR2 is SVGAGI. CDR3 size: 15 residues. Every patient had mismatch repair deficiency by PCR or immunohistochemistry. TCR sequencing covered a few patients who responded to pembrolizumab. The input for sequencing was peripheral blood, taken about eight months after starting pembrolizumab. This receptor was taken from an adult with mismatch repair-deficient cancer. V gene TRBV6-5 combines with J gene TRBJ1-2, with no clear D. In DNA, the CDR3 is TGTGCCAGCAGTCCTCTTGGTCCCGTGATCTATGGCTACACCTTC. Residues: CASSPLGPVIYGYTF.